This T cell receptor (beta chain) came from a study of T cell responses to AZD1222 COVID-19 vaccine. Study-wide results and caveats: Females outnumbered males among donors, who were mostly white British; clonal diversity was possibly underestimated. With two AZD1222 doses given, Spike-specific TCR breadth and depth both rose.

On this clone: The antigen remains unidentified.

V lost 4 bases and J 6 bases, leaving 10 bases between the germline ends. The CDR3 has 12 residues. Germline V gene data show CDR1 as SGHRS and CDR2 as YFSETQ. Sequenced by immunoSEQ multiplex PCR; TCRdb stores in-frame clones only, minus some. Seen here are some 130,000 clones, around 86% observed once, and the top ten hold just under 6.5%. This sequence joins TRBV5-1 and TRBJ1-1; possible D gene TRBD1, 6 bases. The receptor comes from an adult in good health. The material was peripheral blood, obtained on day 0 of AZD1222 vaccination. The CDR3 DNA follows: TGCGCCAGCAGCGGGGACAACTCTGAAGCTTTCTTT. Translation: CASSGDNSEAFF.